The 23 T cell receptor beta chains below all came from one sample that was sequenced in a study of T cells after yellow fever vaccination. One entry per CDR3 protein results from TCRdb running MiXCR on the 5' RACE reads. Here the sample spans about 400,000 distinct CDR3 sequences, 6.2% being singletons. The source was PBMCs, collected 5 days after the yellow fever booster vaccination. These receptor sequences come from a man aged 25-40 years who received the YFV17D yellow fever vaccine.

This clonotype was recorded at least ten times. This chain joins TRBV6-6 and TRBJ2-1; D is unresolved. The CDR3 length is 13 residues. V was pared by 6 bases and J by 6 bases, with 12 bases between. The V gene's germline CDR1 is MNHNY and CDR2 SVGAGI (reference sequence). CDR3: CASRFDKPNEQFF. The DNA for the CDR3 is TGTGCCAGCAGATTTGACAAACCCAATGAGCAGTTCTTC.

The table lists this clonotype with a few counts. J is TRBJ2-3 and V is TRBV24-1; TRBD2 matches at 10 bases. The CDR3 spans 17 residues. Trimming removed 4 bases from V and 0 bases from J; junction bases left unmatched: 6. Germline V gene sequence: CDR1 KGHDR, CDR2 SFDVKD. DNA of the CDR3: TGTGCCACCAGTGACTCCGGTAGCGGGAGGAGCACAGATACGCAGTATTTT. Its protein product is CATSDSGSGRSTDTQYF.

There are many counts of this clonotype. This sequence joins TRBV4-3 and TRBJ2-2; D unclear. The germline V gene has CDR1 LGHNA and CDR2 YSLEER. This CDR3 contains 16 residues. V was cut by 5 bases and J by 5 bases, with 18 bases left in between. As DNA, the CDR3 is TGCGCCAGCAGCGTATATTCGGGCTTTACGACCGGGGAGCTGTTTTTT. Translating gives CASSVYSGFTTGELFF.

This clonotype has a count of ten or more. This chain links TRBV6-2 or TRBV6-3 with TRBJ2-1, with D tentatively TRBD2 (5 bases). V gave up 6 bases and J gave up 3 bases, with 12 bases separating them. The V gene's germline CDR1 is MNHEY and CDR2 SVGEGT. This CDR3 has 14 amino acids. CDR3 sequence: CASSEMRDYNEQFF. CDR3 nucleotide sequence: TGTGCCAGCAGCGAAATGAGGGACTACAATGAGCAGTTCTTC.

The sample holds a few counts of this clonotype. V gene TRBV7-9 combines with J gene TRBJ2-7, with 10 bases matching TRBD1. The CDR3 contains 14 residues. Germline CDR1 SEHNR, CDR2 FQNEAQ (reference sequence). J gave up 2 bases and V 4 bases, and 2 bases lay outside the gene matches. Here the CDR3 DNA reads TGTGCCAGCAGCTCGGGACAGGGGACCTACGAGCAGTACTTC. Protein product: CASSSGQGTYEQYF.

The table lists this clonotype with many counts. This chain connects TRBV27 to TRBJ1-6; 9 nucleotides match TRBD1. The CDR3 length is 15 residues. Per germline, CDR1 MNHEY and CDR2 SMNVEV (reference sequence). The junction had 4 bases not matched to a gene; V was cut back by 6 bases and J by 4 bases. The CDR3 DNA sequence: TGTGCCAGCAGCACAGACAGGGGGTATAATTCACCCCTCCACTTT. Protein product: CASSTDRGYNSPLHF.

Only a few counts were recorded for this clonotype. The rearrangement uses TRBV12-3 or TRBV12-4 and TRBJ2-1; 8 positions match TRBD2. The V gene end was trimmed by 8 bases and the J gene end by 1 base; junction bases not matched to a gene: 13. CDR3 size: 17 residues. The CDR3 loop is CASSTPGGGISYNEQFF. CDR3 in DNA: TGTGCCAGCTCAACTCCGGGCGGGGGGATTTCCTACAATGAGCAGTTCTTC.

The CDR3 nucleotides are TGTGCCAGCAGCGTAGGTTCCTCACCCCTCCACTTT. The encoded protein is CASSVGSSPLHF. This chain connects TRBV9 to TRBJ1-6; D remains ambiguous. This CDR3 is built from 12 residues. The germline CDR1 and CDR2 sequences are SGDLS and YYNGEE. V was pared by 0 bases and J by 10 bases, with 5 bases between.

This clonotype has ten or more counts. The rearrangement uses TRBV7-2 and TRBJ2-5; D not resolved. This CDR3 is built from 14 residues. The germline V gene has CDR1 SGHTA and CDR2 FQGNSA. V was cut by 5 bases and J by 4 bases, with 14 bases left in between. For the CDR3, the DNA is TGTGCCAGCAGCAGAAGTGGGGTGGGAGAGACCCAGTACTTC. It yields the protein CASSRSGVGETQYF.

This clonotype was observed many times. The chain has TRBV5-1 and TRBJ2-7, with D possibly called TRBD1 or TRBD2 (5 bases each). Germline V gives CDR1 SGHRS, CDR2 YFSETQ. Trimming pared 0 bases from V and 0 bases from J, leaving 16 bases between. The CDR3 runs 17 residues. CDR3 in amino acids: CASSLENYPGSSYEQYF. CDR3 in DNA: TGCGCCAGCAGCTTGGAGAATTATCCAGGGAGCTCCTACGAGCAGTACTTC.

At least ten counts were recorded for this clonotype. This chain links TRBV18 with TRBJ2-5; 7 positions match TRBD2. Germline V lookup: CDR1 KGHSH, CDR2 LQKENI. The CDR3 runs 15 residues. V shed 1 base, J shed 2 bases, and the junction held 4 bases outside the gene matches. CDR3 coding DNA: TGTGCCAGCTCACCACGGACGGGAGGACAAGAGACCCAGTACTTC. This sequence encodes CASSPRTGGQETQYF.

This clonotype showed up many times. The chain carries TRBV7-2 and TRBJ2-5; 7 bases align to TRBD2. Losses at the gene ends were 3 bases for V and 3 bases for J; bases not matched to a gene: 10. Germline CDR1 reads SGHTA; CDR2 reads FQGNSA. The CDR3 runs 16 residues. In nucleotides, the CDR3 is TGTGCCAGCAGCTTGAGCGGGACGACCTCCAAAGAGACCCAGTACTTC. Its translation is CASSLSGTTSKETQYF.

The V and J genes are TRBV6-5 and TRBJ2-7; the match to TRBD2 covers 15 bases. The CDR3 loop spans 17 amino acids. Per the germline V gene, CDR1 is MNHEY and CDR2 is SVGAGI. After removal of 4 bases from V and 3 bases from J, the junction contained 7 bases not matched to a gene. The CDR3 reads CASSSGTSGRSGYEQYF. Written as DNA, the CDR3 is TGTGCCAGCAGTTCCGGGACTAGCGGGAGGAGTGGCTACGAGCAGTACTTC.

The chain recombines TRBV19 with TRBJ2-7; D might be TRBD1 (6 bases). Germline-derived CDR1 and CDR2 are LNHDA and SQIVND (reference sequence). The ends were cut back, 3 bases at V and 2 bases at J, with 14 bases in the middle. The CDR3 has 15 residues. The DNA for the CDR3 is TGTGCCAGTAGTATGGACAGCGCTACCCCCTACGAGCAGTACTTC. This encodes CASSMDSATPYEQYF.

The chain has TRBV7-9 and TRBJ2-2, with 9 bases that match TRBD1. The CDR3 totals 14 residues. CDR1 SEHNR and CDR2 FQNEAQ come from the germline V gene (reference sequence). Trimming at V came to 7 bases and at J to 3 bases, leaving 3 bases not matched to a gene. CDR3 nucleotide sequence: TGTGCCAGCACTAGGGACAGGGACACCGGGGAGCTGTTTTTT. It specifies CASTRDRDTGELFF.

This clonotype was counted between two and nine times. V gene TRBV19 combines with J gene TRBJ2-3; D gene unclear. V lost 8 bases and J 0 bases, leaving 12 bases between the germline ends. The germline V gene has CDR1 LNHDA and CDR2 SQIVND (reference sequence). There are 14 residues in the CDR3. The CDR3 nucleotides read TGTGCCAGTGCCCCGGGTTTAAGCACAGATACGCAGTATTTT. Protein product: CASAPGLSTDTQYF.

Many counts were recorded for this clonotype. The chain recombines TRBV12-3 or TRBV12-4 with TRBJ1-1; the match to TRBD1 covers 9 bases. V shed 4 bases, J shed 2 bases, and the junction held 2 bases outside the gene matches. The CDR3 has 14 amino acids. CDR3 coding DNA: TGTGCCAGCAGTTACAGGGGGCCAAACACTGAAGCTTTCTTT. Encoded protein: CASSYRGPNTEAFF.

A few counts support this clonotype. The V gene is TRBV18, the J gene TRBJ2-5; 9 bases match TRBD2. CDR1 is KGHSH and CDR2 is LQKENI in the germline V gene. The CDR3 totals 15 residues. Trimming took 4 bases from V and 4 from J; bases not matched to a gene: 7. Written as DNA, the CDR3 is TGTGCCAGCTCACTTGGCGGGAGGGCCGGAGAGACCCAGTACTTC. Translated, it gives CASSLGGRAGETQYF.

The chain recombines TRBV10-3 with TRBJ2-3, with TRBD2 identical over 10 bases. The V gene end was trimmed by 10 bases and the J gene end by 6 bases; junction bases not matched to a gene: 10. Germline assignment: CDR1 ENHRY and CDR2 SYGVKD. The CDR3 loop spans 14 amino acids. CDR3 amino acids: CATGTSDRGDTQYF. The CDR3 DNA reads TGTGCCACTGGGACTAGCGATAGGGGGGATACGCAGTATTTT.

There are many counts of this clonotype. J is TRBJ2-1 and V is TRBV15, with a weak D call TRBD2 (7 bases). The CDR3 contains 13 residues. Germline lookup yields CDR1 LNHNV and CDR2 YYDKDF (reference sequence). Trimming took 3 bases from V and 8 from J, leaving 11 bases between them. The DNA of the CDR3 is TGTGCCACCAGCAGCCCCGGGGGGCATGAGCAGTTCTTC. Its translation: CATSSPGGHEQFF.

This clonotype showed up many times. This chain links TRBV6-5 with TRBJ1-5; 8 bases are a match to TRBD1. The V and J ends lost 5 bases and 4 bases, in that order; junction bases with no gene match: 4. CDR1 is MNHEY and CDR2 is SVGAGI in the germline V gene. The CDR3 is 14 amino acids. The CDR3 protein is CASSRGQVNQPQHF. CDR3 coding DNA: TGTGCCAGCAGTAGGGGACAGGTGAATCAGCCCCAGCATTTT.

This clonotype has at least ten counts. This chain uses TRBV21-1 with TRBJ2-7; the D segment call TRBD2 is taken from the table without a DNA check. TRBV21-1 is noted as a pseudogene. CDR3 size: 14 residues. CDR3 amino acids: CASGLRVASYEQYF. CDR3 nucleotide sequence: TGTGCCAGCGGTTTGCGGGTCGCCTCCTACGAGCAGTACTTC.

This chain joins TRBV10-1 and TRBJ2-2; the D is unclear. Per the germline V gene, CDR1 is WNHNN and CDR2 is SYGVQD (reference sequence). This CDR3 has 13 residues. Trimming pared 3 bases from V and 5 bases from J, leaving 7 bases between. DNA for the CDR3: TGCGCCAGCAGTGACAGTTTGACCGGGGAGCTGTTTTTT. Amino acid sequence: CASSDSLTGELFF.